A few counts support the clone carrying this TCR beta chain. Antigen: not known. This CDR3 spans 12 amino acids. V dropped 1 base and J dropped 5 bases, with 4 bases sitting between them. Germline V gene sequence: CDR1 MGHRA, CDR2 YSYEKL. TCRdb redid the calling of the reads with MiXCR, one entry per CDR3 protein. The table has about 700,000 distinct CDR3 sequences, roughly 33% seen once. The sample originates from a study of T cell repertoires in cytomegalovirus infection. Sample: cultured PBMCs, taken from culture after CMV antigen stimulation. The chain uses TRBV4-1 and TRBJ2-3; no definite D call. This TCR was recovered from a human donor in good health (CMV status not recorded). Some clones in this sample may be carry-over from other donors' samples. In DNA, the CDR3 is TGCGCCAGCAGCCAAGCACTAGATACGCAGTATTTT. Translation gives CASSQALDTQYF.